These 11 T cell receptor beta chains were sequenced from one sample in a study of blood T cell repertoires in COVID-19. The data were produced by immunoSEQ multiplex PCR, yet TCRdb's version contains in-frame clones alone and is incomplete. The sample consists of some 320,000 clones, roughly 90% of them appearing once. Sequencing was performed on PBMCs or T cells enriched from blood (not recorded which). These receptors originate from a young woman who had been exposed to COVID-19.

The chain joins TRBV5-1 to TRBJ2-7; TRBD2 matches 7 bases. In germline, CDR1 is SGHRS, CDR2 YFSETQ. The CDR3 length is 15 residues. Germline trimming cut 4 bases from V and 7 bases from J; bases unmatched to any gene: 14. Here the CDR3 DNA reads TGCGCCAGCAGCGCTAGCGGATCCGCGCGGGGGGAGCAGTACTTC. Translating it yields CASSASGSARGEQYF.

The chain has TRBV4-3 and TRBJ1-2; D ambiguous. CDR1 and CDR2 (germline): LGHNA, YSLEER. The V end was cut by 4 bases, the J end by 7 bases, with 19 bases between. This CDR3 contains 15 residues. The CDR3 sequence: CASSPEPTWALGYTF. CDR3 sequence (DNA): TGCGCCAGCAGCCCCGAGCCGACCTGGGCTCTTGGCTACACCTTC.

The V and J genes are TRBV13 and TRBJ2-3; D is possibly TRBD1 (6 bases). Trimming pared 5 bases from V and 2 bases from J, leaving 17 bases between. CDR1 PRHDT and CDR2 FYEKMQ come from the germline V gene (reference sequence). The CDR3 spans 16 residues. The CDR3 bases are TGTGCCAGCAGCCCATATAACAGGGCCCACACAGATACGCAGTATTTT. This gives the protein CASSPYNRAHTDTQYF.

This rearrangement joins TRBV19 to TRBJ1-3; tentatively, D is TRBD1 (6 bases). The V gene's germline CDR1 is LNHDA and CDR2 SQIVND (reference sequence). This CDR3 comprises 19 residues. V gave up 4 bases and J gave up 2 bases, with 24 bases separating them. CDR3 in DNA: TGTGCCAGTAGTACTCCGGGCCGGGGGGCGCTTCGGGCTGGAAACACCATATATTTT. It specifies CASSTPGRGALRAGNTIYF.

About this clone itself: The sample contains more than one DNA sequence encoding this CDR3. This chain links TRBV19 with TRBJ1-1, with D possibly TRBD1 on 6 matching bases. This CDR3 has 13 residues. CDR1 and CDR2 from the germline V gene are LNHDA and SQIVND (reference sequence). Trimming removed 3 bases from V and 4 bases from J, with 9 bases in between. This CDR3 is CASSIPGVTEAFF. The CDR3 DNA reads TGTGCCAGTAGTATTCCAGGGGTCACTGAAGCTTTCTTT.

The chain is built from TRBV7-9 and TRBJ2-3; possibly TRBD1 for D (5 bases). V gave up 6 bases and J gave up 4 bases, with 11 bases separating them. CDR3 size: 13 residues. Germline-derived CDR1 and CDR2 are SEHNR and FQNEAQ (reference sequence). DNA of the CDR3: TGTGCCAGCAGTAGACGACAGTCAGATACGCAGTATTTT. Translating it yields CASSRRQSDTQYF.

The chain combines TRBV10-3 with TRBJ2-7, with D uncertain. CDR1 is ENHRY, CDR2 SYGVKD, per germline. V was trimmed by 4 bases and J by 4 bases, leaving 14 bases between them. The CDR3 extends over 14 amino acids. The CDR3 reads CAISVGTPGYEQYF. As DNA, the CDR3 is TGTGCCATCAGTGTAGGAACCCCCGGGTACGAGCAGTACTTC.

The chain is built from TRBV5-5 and TRBJ1-1, with 7 positions matching TRBD1. Germline values: CDR1 SGHKS, CDR2 YYEKEE (reference sequence). V trimming: 5 bases; J trimming: 1 base; junction bases outside the gene matches: 2. This CDR3 comprises 13 residues. The CDR3 sequence is CASRKGANTEAFF. CDR3 nucleotides: TGTGCCAGCAGAAAGGGGGCGAACACTGAAGCTTTCTTT. Full variable domain (missing parts from reference TRBV5-5 and TRBJ1-1): DAGVTQSPTHLIKTRGQQVTLRCSPISGHKSVSWYQQVLGQGPQFIFQYYEKEERGRGNFPDRFSARQFPNYSSELNVNALLLGDSALYLCASRKGANTEAFFGQGTRLTVV.

The chain links TRBV4-1 to TRBJ1-1; the D is unclear. Looked up from germline, CDR1 is MGHRA and CDR2 is YSYEKL. This CDR3 is 16 amino acids long. The V gene lost 4 bases and the J gene lost 5 bases, with 20 bases spanning the gap. The CDR3 sequence is CASSPEGGIGLTEAFF. CDR3 DNA sequence: TGCGCCAGCAGCCCCGAAGGAGGTATTGGGTTAACTGAAGCTTTCTTT.

This clone was seen a few times. DNA for the CDR3: TGTGCCAGCAGTTACTCGGGGAGGGTGCACTTT. Translation gives CASSYSGRVHF. The J gene is TRBJ1-6, the V gene TRBV6-2 or TRBV6-3, with D unresolved. Trimming took 0 bases from V and 19 from J, leaving 10 bases between them. Germline loops: CDR1 MNHEY, CDR2 SVGEGT. The CDR3 is made up of 11 amino acids.

This rearrangement joins TRBV5-1 to TRBJ2-7, with TRBD1 as a possible D gene (6 bases). This CDR3 comprises 14 residues. The V end was cut by 4 bases, the J end by 2 bases, with 13 bases between. Per the germline V gene, CDR1 is SGHRS and CDR2 is YFSETQ. Here the CDR3 reads CASSIGPGAYEQYF. The CDR3 DNA reads TGCGCCAGCAGCATCGGGCCAGGGGCCTACGAGCAGTACTTC. Combining the CDR3 with reference TRBV5-1 and TRBJ2-7 gives the whole variable domain KAGVTQTPRYLIKTRGQQVTLSCSPISGHRSVSWYQQTPGQGLQFLFEYFSETQRNKGNFPGRFSGRQFSNSRSEMNVSTLELGDSALYLCASSIGPGAYEQYFGPGTRLTVT.